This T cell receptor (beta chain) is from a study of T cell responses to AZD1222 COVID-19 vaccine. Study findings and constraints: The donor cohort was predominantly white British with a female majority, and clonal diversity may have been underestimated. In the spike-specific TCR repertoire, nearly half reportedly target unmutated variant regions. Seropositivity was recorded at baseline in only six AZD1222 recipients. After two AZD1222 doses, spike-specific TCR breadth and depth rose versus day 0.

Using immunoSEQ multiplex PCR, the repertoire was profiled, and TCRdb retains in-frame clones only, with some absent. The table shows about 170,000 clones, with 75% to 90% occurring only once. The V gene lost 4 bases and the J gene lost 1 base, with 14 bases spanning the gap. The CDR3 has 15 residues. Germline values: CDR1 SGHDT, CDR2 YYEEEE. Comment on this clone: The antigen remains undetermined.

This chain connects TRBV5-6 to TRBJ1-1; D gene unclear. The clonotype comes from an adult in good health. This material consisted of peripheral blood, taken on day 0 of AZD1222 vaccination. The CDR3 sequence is CASSPFGRSNTEAFF. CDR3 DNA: TGTGCCAGCAGCCCGTTTGGTCGGTCGAACACTGAAGCTTTCTTT.